The 15 T cell receptor beta chains in this list originate from one sample, sequenced in a study of vaccination effects on CD4 cells after COVID-19. These TCRs are of unknown antigen specificity. Antigen-specific CD4+ T cells were first expanded with viral peptide pools by the ViraFEST assay and only then sequenced. Isolating CD4+ T cells followed approximately nine days of culture. As their vaccination, participants received two doses of either BNT162b2 or mRNA-1273. The data were produced by immunoSEQ multiplex PCR, yet TCRdb's version contains in-frame clones alone and is incomplete. Of about 50,000 clones in the sample, about 76% were seen once. The specimen comprised CD4+ T cells from PBMCs cultured with HCoV-OC43 spike peptides, sampled after COVID-19 vaccination. Subset described: HCoV-OC43 spike overlapping peptide pool stimulation. These receptors were collected from a human donor who received a COVID-19 vaccine.

The chain has TRBV5-1 and TRBJ1-1; D possibly corresponds to TRBD1 (6 bases). Looked up from germline, CDR1 is SGHRS and CDR2 is YFSETQ. Trimming removed 3 bases from V and 1 base from J, with 13 bases in between. This CDR3 comprises 15 residues. CDR3 nucleotides: TGCGCCAGCAGCTGGCAGGGGTGGGGGAACACTGAAGCTTTCTTT. It specifies CASSWQGWGNTEAFF.

This sequence joins TRBV20-1 and TRBJ2-7; 7 nucleotides agree with TRBD1. Losses at the gene ends were 3 bases for V and 3 bases for J; bases not matched to a gene: 8. The CDR3 has 14 amino acids. The V gene's germline CDR1 is DFQATT and CDR2 SNEGSKA (reference sequence). The CDR3 coding sequence is TGCAGTGCTAGTGAGGGGGCCTTGGGCTACGAGCAGTACTTC. Amino acids: CSASEGALGYEQYF.

In DNA form, the CDR3 reads TGTGCCAGCTCACCAGGGACAGGGGGAGACCCCTCTCTAGCGGGGGGAAGCACAGATACGCAGTATTTT. It translates to CASSPGTGGDPSLAGGSTDTQYF. The chain recombines TRBV18 with TRBJ2-3; possibly TRBD1 or TRBD2 for D (11 bases each). V gave up 2 bases and J gave up 0 bases, with 33 bases separating them. The CDR3 runs to 23 residues. Germline V lookup: CDR1 KGHSH, CDR2 LQKENI.

V gene TRBV18 combines with J gene TRBJ1-1; D gene ambiguous. Per the germline V gene, CDR1 is KGHSH and CDR2 is LQKENI. Trimming pared 1 base from V and 1 base from J, leaving 7 bases between. This CDR3 spans 14 amino acids. Here the CDR3 DNA reads TGTGCCAGCTCACCACGTGAAGGGAACACTGAAGCTTTCTTT. Translation: CASSPREGNTEAFF.

The chain combines TRBV5-6 with TRBJ2-1, with D possibly matching TRBD1 (6 bases). Germline loops: CDR1 SGHDT, CDR2 YYEEEE. This CDR3 contains 15 residues. Trimming shortened V by 0 bases and J by 3 bases, and 10 bases separated the two germline ends. CDR3 in amino acids: CASSLGDTNYNEQFF. DNA for the CDR3: TGTGCCAGCAGCTTGGGGGACACAAACTACAATGAGCAGTTCTTC.

This clone was observed a few times. The rearrangement uses TRBV19 and TRBJ2-7, with a tentative D call TRBD2 (6 bases). Trimming removed 4 bases at V and 2 bases at J, with 12 bases between. This CDR3 region has 14 residues. CDR1 is LNHDA and CDR2 is SQIVND in the germline V gene (reference sequence). CDR3 region: CASSTQRVPYEQYF. The CDR3 DNA reads as TGTGCCAGTAGTACCCAGCGGGTTCCCTACGAGCAGTACTTC.

The V call is TRBV13, the J call TRBJ2-7, with 8 bases matching TRBD1. Germline V gene lookup returns CDR1 PRHDT and CDR2 FYEKMQ (reference sequence). The ends lost 4 bases at V and 1 base at J; junction bases unmatched: 0. The CDR3 length is 13 residues. CDR3 sequence: CASSWTGSYEQYF. Written as DNA, the CDR3 is TGTGCCAGCAGCTGGACAGGGTCCTACGAGCAGTACTTC.

The table lists this clone with a few counts. The genes are TRBV10-3 and TRBJ2-1; TRBD2 matches at 10 bases. In germline, CDR1 is ENHRY, CDR2 SYGVKD. Trimming took 3 bases from V and 8 from J; bases not matched to a gene: 13. This CDR3 spans 17 amino acids. The CDR3 region has the DNA TGTGCCATCAGTGACCCCACAAGCGGGAGGGCCCCAGATGAGCAGTTCTTC. It yields the protein CAISDPTSGRAPDEQFF.

This chain uses TRBV6-5 with TRBJ2-7; TRBD1 matches 8 bases. Germline loops: CDR1 MNHEY, CDR2 SVGAGI. The V gene end was trimmed by 6 bases and the J gene end by 2 bases; junction bases not matched to a gene: 6. The CDR3 length is 14 residues. CDR3 residues: CASRATGGPYEQYF. In nucleotides, the CDR3 is TGTGCCAGCAGGGCAACAGGGGGTCCCTACGAGCAGTACTTC.

Comment on this clone: Relative to the germline gene, one junction end is altered; a read error may explain this. The chain combines TRBV9 with TRBJ2-3; D not certain. The CDR3 totals 13 residues. The V gene's germline CDR1 is SGDLS and CDR2 YYNGEE. The CDR3 here is CASGVGGADTQYF. Written as DNA, the CDR3 is TGTGCCAGCGGCGTAGGTGGAGCAGATACGCAGTATTTT.

The chain couples TRBV2 to TRBJ2-2; TRBD2 matches at 13 bases. The CDR3 has 15 amino acids. The V gene's germline CDR1 is SNHLY and CDR2 FYNNEI. The V and J ends lost 9 bases and 7 bases, in that order; junction bases with no gene match: 8. For the CDR3, the DNA is TGTGCCAGTGGGACTAGCGGGGTCGTCGGCGGGGAGCTGTTTTTT. Translating gives CASGTSGVVGGELFF.

V is TRBV18 and J is TRBJ2-7; D is unresolved. CDR3 length: 13 residues. CDR1 KGHSH and CDR2 LQKENI come from the germline V gene. The ends were cut back, 11 bases at V and 3 bases at J, with 17 bases in the middle. In DNA form, the CDR3 reads TGTGCCTCCGTACCTCGCTCGAGCTACGAGCAGTACTTC. It specifies CASVPRSSYEQYF. Looking up the rest from reference TRBV18 and TRBJ2-7 gives the full variable domain: NAGVMQNPRHLVRRRGQEARLRCSPMKGHSHVYWYRQLPEEGLKFMVYLQKENIIDESGMPKERFSAEFPKEGPSILRIQQVVRGDSAAYFCASVPRSSYEQYFGPGTRLTVT.

The genes are TRBV11-2 and TRBJ1-3; TRBD1 aligns across 11 bases. Germline assignment: CDR1 SGHAT and CDR2 FQNNGV. V trimming: 5 bases; J trimming: 3 bases; junction bases outside the gene matches: 3. This CDR3 comprises 15 residues. For the CDR3, the DNA is TGTGCCAGCAGCAGGGGACAGGGGGTTGGAAACACCATATATTTT. This codes for CASSRGQGVGNTIYF.

V and J are TRBV2 and TRBJ2-2; TRBD2 matches 8 bases. This CDR3 is 12 amino acids long. The V segment lost 5 bases and the J segment 7 bases; nucleotides outside the gene matches: 0. CDR1 SNHLY and CDR2 FYNNEI come from the germline V gene. CDR3 sequence: CASSRGGGELFF. The DNA of the CDR3 is TGTGCCAGCAGTCGGGGGGGCGGGGAGCTGTTTTTT.

The chain employs TRBV6-5 and TRBJ1-4; TRBD1 matches 7 bases. The V segment lost 8 bases and the J segment 6 bases; nucleotides outside the gene matches: 6. CDR1 MNHEY and CDR2 SVGAGI come from the germline V gene. The CDR3 extends over 13 amino acids. The CDR3 loop is CASQRQGDEKLFF. The CDR3 coding sequence is TGTGCCAGCCAGAGACAGGGAGATGAAAAACTGTTTTTT.